What follows are 24 T cell receptor beta chains derived from one specimen sequenced in a study of shared clonotypes between healthy human individuals. TCRdb's table, derived via immunoSEQ multiplex PCR, lists solely in-frame clones and lacks some. The sample has roughly 650,000 clones; approximately 96% are singletons. It was CD45RO-negative cells, positively selected for CCR7, that made up naive CD8 cells, with terminally differentiated effector memory CD45RA+ cells excluded. Sequencing was done on a sample of naive CD8+ T cells sorted from blood. All receptors come from a woman in her 30s in good health.

Notes on this clone: The sample has other DNA sequences that encode this CDR3 too. This chain connects TRBV7-9 to TRBJ1-5; TRBD1 agrees at 9 bases. V shed 1 base, J shed 5 bases, and the junction held 0 bases outside the gene matches. Germline V gene sequence: CDR1 SEHNR, CDR2 FQNEAQ (reference sequence). This CDR3 spans 14 amino acids. The CDR3 is CASSLGQGDQPQHF. CDR3 bases: TGTGCCAGCAGCTTAGGACAGGGGGATCAGCCCCAGCATTTT. The full variable domain, with the rest looked up from reference TRBV7-9 and TRBJ1-5, is DTGVSQNPRHKITKRGQNVTFRCDPISEHNRLYWYRQTLGQGPEFLTYFQNEAQLEKSRLLSDRFSAERPKGSFSTLEIQRTEQGDSAMYLCASSLGQGDQPQHFGDGTRLSIL.

The J gene is TRBJ1-5, the V gene TRBV7-9, with TRBD1 matching 7 bases. Per germline, CDR1 SEHNR and CDR2 FQNEAQ (reference sequence). The CDR3 extends over 14 amino acids. Trimming removed 5 bases from V and 5 bases from J; junction bases left unmatched: 6. The CDR3 reads CASSLGQLDQPQHF. DNA of the CDR3: TGTGCCAGCAGCCTGGGACAGCTGGATCAGCCCCAGCATTTT. The complete variable domain, with remaining parts taken from reference TRBV7-9 and TRBJ1-5, reads DTGVSQNPRHKITKRGQNVTFRCDPISEHNRLYWYRQTLGQGPEFLTYFQNEAQLEKSRLLSDRFSAERPKGSFSTLEIQRTEQGDSAMYLCASSLGQLDQPQHFGDGTRLSIL.

The chain recombines TRBV28 with TRBJ2-5, with 8 bases matching TRBD1. Judging by the DNA end, TRBJ2-7 fits better; the J call may be wrong. The length of the CDR3 is 15 residues. Germline CDR1 MDHEN, CDR2 SYDVKM. In DNA form, the CDR3 reads TGTGCCAGCAGTTTCAGGGGGCGTGAGGGGGACGAGCAGTACTTC. Translating gives CASSFRGREGDEQYF.

The rearrangement uses TRBV10-3 and TRBJ1-2; tentative D call: TRBD1 (5 bases). Between the trimmed V and J ends, which lost 4 bases and 5 bases, there was a span of 14 bases. This CDR3 has 14 amino acids. Germline CDR1 is ENHRY and CDR2 is SYGVKD. CDR3: CAISGDGLGYGYTF. The CDR3 region has the DNA TGTGCCATCAGTGGGGACGGCTTAGGGTATGGCTACACCTTC.

CDR3 sequence: CASSLSRAAGYTF. The CDR3 nucleotides read TGTGCCAGCAGTCTCTCGAGGGCTGCTGGCTACACCTTC. V and J are TRBV28 and TRBJ1-2; D not resolved. V was trimmed by 5 bases and J by 7 bases, leaving 14 bases between them. Germline V gene sequence: CDR1 MDHEN, CDR2 SYDVKM. The CDR3 runs to 13 residues.

The chain combines TRBV7-8 with TRBJ2-3; 14 nucleotides agree with TRBD2. The CDR3 runs 20 residues. The V and J ends lost 2 bases and 3 bases, in that order; junction bases with no gene match: 13. Germline-derived CDR1 and CDR2 are SGHVS and FQNEAQ. The CDR3 is CASSLTFSGTSGRFTDTQYF. CDR3 nucleotide sequence: TGTGCCAGCAGCTTAACTTTCAGCGGGACTAGCGGGAGATTTACAGATACGCAGTATTTT.

This clone was detected a few times. V usage is TRBV4-1 and J usage is TRBJ1-5; D unresolved. Germline V gene lookup returns CDR1 MGHRA and CDR2 YSYEKL. The CDR3 is 15 residues long. Deletions cut 1 base from V and 1 base from J, with 8 bases between. In nucleotides, the CDR3 is TGCGCCAGCAGCCAAGGAGCGTTGAGCAATCAGCCCCAGCATTTT. Its protein product is CASSQGALSNQPQHF.

J is TRBJ2-1 and V is TRBV10-1; D tentatively reads TRBD1 or TRBD2 (5 bases each). Germline V gives CDR1 WNHNN, CDR2 SYGVQD (reference sequence). CDR3 length: 15 amino acids. The V end lost 3 bases, the J end lost 3 bases, and 12 bases lay between the germline ends. The CDR3 here is CASSERRDDYNEQFF. The CDR3 DNA sequence: TGCGCCAGCAGTGAACGACGGGACGACTACAATGAGCAGTTCTTC.

The chain is built from TRBV4-1 and TRBJ2-3; D assignment may be TRBD1 or TRBD2 (5 bases each). Trimming left V 2 bases short and J 0 bases short, with 15 bases between. Per the germline V gene, CDR1 is MGHRA and CDR2 is YSYEKL. The CDR3 sequence is 17 residues long. In DNA form, the CDR3 reads TGCGCCAGCAGCCAACCCCCAGGGAGCGGTAGCACAGATACGCAGTATTTT. Amino acid sequence: CASSQPPGSGSTDTQYF.

The chain employs TRBV5-6 and TRBJ1-5; 9 nucleotides match TRBD1. CDR3 length equals 15 residues. The V gene's germline CDR1 is SGHDT and CDR2 YYEEEE. V shed 1 base and J 4 bases; nucleotides not matched to a gene: 3. CDR3 sequence (DNA): TGTGCCAGCAGCTTGATGGGACAGGGTAATCAGCCCCAGCATTTT. Its protein product is CASSLMGQGNQPQHF.

The rearrangement joins TRBV21-1 to TRBJ2-3; no check of the table's D call, TRBD2, against the DNA was made. TRBV21-1 is noted as a pseudogene. The CDR3 runs 17 residues. CDR3 residues: CASLELLQREFTDTQYF. The CDR3 DNA sequence: TGTGCCAGTTTAGAACTCCTTCAGCGGGAGTTCACAGATACGCAGTATTTT.

This chain links TRBV29-1 with TRBJ1-2; no clear D. Trimming cost V 0 bases and J 3 bases, with 8 bases left between them. The CDR3 extends over 13 amino acids. Germline lookup yields CDR1 SQVTM and CDR2 ANQGSEA. The CDR3 DNA reads as TGCAGCGTTGAAGATGGCCAGCACTATGGCTACACCTTC. It specifies CSVEDGQHYGYTF.

The CDR3 DNA sequence: TGTGCCAGCAGCTTAGATTGGGGACAGAACTATGGCTACACCTTC. This sequence encodes CASSLDWGQNYGYTF. The rearrangement joins TRBV7-8 to TRBJ1-2, with 7 bases lining up with TRBD1. Germline lookup yields CDR1 SGHVS and CDR2 FQNEAQ. V was clipped by 1 base and J by 2 bases; unmatched bases: 4. CDR3 length: 15 amino acids.

This chain links TRBV2 with TRBJ2-5; 9 positions agree with TRBD2. Trimming cost V 9 bases and J 4 bases; bases outside gene matches: 6. Germline V gene data show CDR1 as SNHLY and CDR2 as FYNNEI. The CDR3 runs 13 residues. The CDR3 protein is CASTGTSRETQYF. CDR3 DNA sequence: TGTGCCAGTACCGGGACTAGCCGAGAGACCCAGTACTTC.

The table lists this clone with a count of one. The chain links TRBV7-9 to TRBJ2-1; a weak D match, TRBD2 (6 bases). The CDR3 covers 17 residues. Germline-derived CDR1 and CDR2 are SEHNR and FQNEAQ (reference sequence). V was trimmed by 7 bases and J by 2 bases, leaving 21 bases between them. The CDR3 is CASIPLRGRQPYNEQFF. The CDR3 DNA follows: TGTGCCAGCATCCCCCTTCGGGGGAGGCAGCCCTACAATGAGCAGTTCTTC.

V is TRBV6-6 and J is TRBJ1-2, with D maybe TRBD1 (6 bases). Trimming left V 0 bases short and J 8 bases short, with 13 bases between. The CDR3 is 14 residues long. Germline CDR1 reads MNHNY; CDR2 reads SVGAGI (reference sequence). CDR3 sequence: CASSYSDWGQGYTF. The DNA of the CDR3 is TGTGCCAGCAGTTACTCGGATTGGGGGCAAGGCTACACCTTC.

The chain joins TRBV19 to TRBJ2-7, with D perhaps being TRBD1 or TRBD2 (6 bases each). The V gene lost 6 bases and the J gene lost 7 bases, with 19 bases spanning the gap. The V gene's germline CDR1 is LNHDA and CDR2 SQIVND (reference sequence). CDR3 length equals 14 residues. CDR3 in amino acids: CASSQDGGRGEQYF. In nucleotides, the CDR3 is TGTGCCAGTAGCCAGGATGGGGGGCGAGGGGAGCAGTACTTC.

The chain uses TRBV6-5 and TRBJ2-7; TRBD2 is a possible D gene (6 bases). This CDR3 contains 13 residues. V shed 6 bases and J shed 5 bases, with 14 bases lying between them. The V gene's germline CDR1 is MNHEY and CDR2 SVGAGI. CDR3 amino acids: CASSQTSFDEQYF. The CDR3 nucleotides read TGTGCCAGCAGCCAGACTAGTTTCGACGAGCAGTACTTC.

This chain's CDR3 is CASSGGLAGTGELFF. CDR3 sequence (DNA): TGTGCCAGCAGCGGAGGACTAGCAGGGACCGGGGAGCTGTTTTTT. V gene TRBV9 combines with J gene TRBJ2-2; 8 bases match TRBD2. The CDR3 is 15 amino acids. After removal of 3 bases from V and 5 bases from J, the junction contained 6 bases not matched to a gene. CDR1 is SGDLS, CDR2 YYNGEE, per germline.

The chain employs TRBV5-4 and TRBJ2-7; 8 bases align to TRBD2. This CDR3 is built from 16 residues. Germline CDR1 and CDR2: SGHNT and YYREEE (reference sequence). V trimming: 1 base; J trimming: 6 bases; junction bases outside the gene matches: 12. The CDR3 reads CASSLSSRREALEQYF. The DNA for the CDR3 is TGTGCCAGCAGCTTGTCGTCTCGGCGGGAGGCCCTCGAGCAGTACTTC.

The J gene is TRBJ1-1, the V gene TRBV19; TRBD1 might be the D (5 bases). There are 14 residues in the CDR3. The V gene's germline CDR1 is LNHDA and CDR2 SQIVND (reference sequence). V lost 6 bases, J lost 0 bases, and 11 bases lay in between. CDR3 sequence (DNA): TGTGCCAGTAGATGGGGACTGGTGAACACTGAAGCTTTCTTT. Translated: CASRWGLVNTEAFF.

CDR3: CASSSPAYRRGTEAFF. In DNA form, the CDR3 reads TGTGCCAGCAGTTCACCAGCTTATAGACGGGGAACTGAAGCTTTCTTT. The chain joins TRBV2 to TRBJ1-1; D remains ambiguous. CDR3 length equals 16 residues. In germline, CDR1 is SNHLY, CDR2 FYNNEI. Trimming took 5 bases from V and 5 from J, leaving 21 bases between them.

V usage is TRBV27 and J usage is TRBJ2-3, with a possible D match to TRBD2 (6 bases). Per the germline V gene, CDR1 is MNHEY and CDR2 is SMNVEV (reference sequence). The CDR3 sequence is 15 residues long. The V end was cut by 2 bases, the J end by 4 bases, with 13 bases between. CDR3 DNA: TGTGCCAGCAGTTTAGCGGGGATATTCCCAGATACGCAGTATTTT. It specifies CASSLAGIFPDTQYF.

The chain couples TRBV2 to TRBJ1-4; D gene unclear. Germline CDR1 reads SNHLY; CDR2 reads FYNNEI. The CDR3 extends over 11 amino acids. Trimming shortened V by 6 bases and J by 8 bases, and 7 bases separated the two germline ends. The CDR3 sequence is CASRASEKLFF. The CDR3 nucleotides are TGTGCCAGCAGAGCATCAGAAAAACTGTTTTTT. Combining the CDR3 with reference TRBV2 and TRBJ1-4 gives the whole variable domain EPEVTQTPSHQVTQMGQEVILRCVPISNHLYFYWYRQILGQKVEFLVSFYNNEISEKSEIFDDQFSVERPDGSNFTLKIRSTKLEDSAMYFCASRASEKLFFGSGTQLSVL.